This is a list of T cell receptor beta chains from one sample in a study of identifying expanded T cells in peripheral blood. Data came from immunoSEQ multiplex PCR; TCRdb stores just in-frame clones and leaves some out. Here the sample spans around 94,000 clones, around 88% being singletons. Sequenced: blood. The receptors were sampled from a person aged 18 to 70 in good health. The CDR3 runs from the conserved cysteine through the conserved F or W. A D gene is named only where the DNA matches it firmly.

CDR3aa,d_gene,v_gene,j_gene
CASSLGSTGPSTDTQYF,-,TRBV7-8,TRBJ2-3
CASSSPDFQGTEAFF,-,TRBV5-1,TRBJ1-1
CASSQTGTGILEQYF,TRBD1,TRBV14,TRBJ2-7
CASNPVGVSNQPQHF,-,TRBV19,TRBJ1-5
CASSSLGEAFF,-,TRBV7-9,TRBJ1-1
CASSLARGVVYEQYF,TRBD2,TRBV5-1,TRBJ2-7
CASTVPGLSYEQYF,-,TRBV7-3,TRBJ2-7
CASRAIADNQPQHF,-,TRBV28,TRBJ1-5
CASSRPGQNTGELFF,-,TRBV6-6,TRBJ2-2
CAISESSRGAAAQPQHF,-,TRBV10-3,TRBJ1-5
CASSESMGNYGYTF,-,TRBV25-1,TRBJ1-2
CASSVGQGNTEAFF,TRBD1,TRBV5-1,TRBJ1-1
CASSADRVNRREQYF,TRBD1,TRBV6-5,TRBJ2-7
CASSRTGNTGELFF,TRBD1,TRBV7-9,TRBJ2-2
CASSSRQVISNQPQHF,-,TRBV7-8,TRBJ1-5
CASRPSGTGGYEQYF,TRBD1,TRBV6-6,TRBJ2-7
CASSFGDRVYEQYF,TRBD1,TRBV5-8,TRBJ2-7
CASSQSLGNTDTQYF,-,TRBV18,TRBJ2-3
CASREGSHKNIQYF,-,TRBV19,TRBJ2-4
CASSQELPSGGIVDTQYF,TRBD2,TRBV4-2,TRBJ2-3
CASSSPRVPGGNTIYF,-,TRBV6-5,TRBJ1-3
CASSPGTLKLFF,-,TRBV19,TRBJ1-4
CASSPGQLMNTEAFF,TRBD1,TRBV18,TRBJ1-1
CASSLVSSRGETQYF,-,TRBV7-9,TRBJ2-5
CAISDSREETQYF,-,TRBV10-3,TRBJ2-5
CASSLARGQGAGQPQHF,TRBD1,TRBV7-9,TRBJ1-5
CSVLRVGTDTQYF,-,TRBV29-1,TRBJ2-3
CASSFKTGGETQYF,TRBD1,TRBV9,TRBJ2-5
CASSQGVTPGTEAFF,-,TRBV4-1,TRBJ1-1
CASSYGGIGYGYTF,-,TRBV6-5,TRBJ1-2
CASSDADARTDTQYF,-,TRBV10-2,TRBJ2-3
CASKTRGVDYGYTF,-,TRBV5-6,TRBJ1-2
CASSLGPQGTEAFF,-,TRBV5-6,TRBJ1-1
CASSRDSTYEQYF,-,TRBV13,TRBJ2-7
CASSLGTANTGELFF,-,TRBV5-1,TRBJ2-2
CAWSVQGYEQYF,-,TRBV30,TRBJ2-7
CASSTDSNSGNTIYF,-,TRBV5-1,TRBJ1-3
CASSQDPLAGAGEAFF,-,TRBV4-1,TRBJ1-1
CASSPGGGLAGYTF,TRBD1,TRBV2,TRBJ1-2
CSARLAGGNTGELFF,TRBD2,TRBV29-1,TRBJ2-2
CASRPIQGAEAFF,-,TRBV19,TRBJ1-1
CASKDPGLNGYTF,-,TRBV2,TRBJ1-2
CSVAGQQETQYF,-,TRBV29-1,TRBJ2-5
CASWLPADNTEAFF,-,TRBV18,TRBJ1-1
CASTNGGAKANYGYTF,-,TRBV7-9,TRBJ1-2
CASRPREGGSYGYTF,-,TRBV19,TRBJ1-2
CASSTTGDLYEQYF,TRBD1,TRBV5-1,TRBJ2-7
CASSPDRNYGYTF,TRBD1,TRBV18,TRBJ1-2
CASSLVGGSTDTQYF,-,TRBV5-1,TRBJ2-3
CASSTLQGVTEAFF,TRBD1,TRBV9,TRBJ1-1
CAWMRERLRTEAFF,-,TRBV30,TRBJ1-1
CATSRDRPSFYEQYF,-,TRBV15,TRBJ2-7
CASSPIQGIAAEAFF,-,TRBV18,TRBJ1-1
CASRSTDNSYEQYF,-,TRBV2,TRBJ2-7
CASSKDRGGSYF,TRBD1,TRBV19,TRBJ2-4
CASSLGQVTEAFF,TRBD1,TRBV19,TRBJ1-1
CASNALGVVTEAFF,-,TRBV5-4,TRBJ1-1
CSVRLGVGGTGELFF,-,TRBV29-1,TRBJ2-2
CASSYSNLQRDNIQYF,-,TRBV6-6,TRBJ2-4